Below are 28 T cell receptor beta chains sequenced from a single sample in a study of low-dose radiotherapy and immunotherapy resistance in tumors (dated by TCRdb to the early 2020s). Sequencing relied on an Illumina HiSeq 2500. Superscript III and a set of TRAV- and TRBV-specific primers were used to synthesize first-strand cDNA, so that both TCRalpha and TCRbeta chains were covered. TCRs were amplified with Phusion for around 20 PCR cycles using a constant-region primer together with the adapter attached to the V primers. Clones were called with MiXCR by TCRdb after fastp trimmed the public reads at Q25, and only in-frame beta chains were retained. Records with the same CDR3 protein are collapsed into one entry carrying the most frequent genes and DNA. The sample profile shows 65,000 to 100,000 distinct CDR3 sequences; 18% of them were found once. 2.8% of the sample goes to the ten largest clones.

What the time point label conveys for this sample: before trial treatment. The specimen was PBMCs, collected before treatment. These receptors all stem from a male donor with prostate cancer.

This clonotype was counted at least ten times. DNA of the CDR3: TGTGCCAGCAGTTACAACCTTGGAGGGGCAGAGACCCAGTACTTC. It encodes CASSYNLGGAETQYF. This chain connects TRBV11-2 to TRBJ2-5, with D perhaps matching TRBD2 (6 bases). The V and J ends lost 6 bases and 4 bases respectively, with 18 bases between them. The CDR3 extends over 15 amino acids. Germline V CDR1 and CDR2: SGHAT, FQNNGV.

By share, this clonotype ranks as medium-sized (0.01 to 0.1%). V usage is TRBV29-1 and J usage is TRBJ2-2; D gene uncertain. This CDR3 has 14 residues. Trimming removed 6 bases from V and 4 bases from J, with 15 bases in between. Germline assignment: CDR1 SQVTM and CDR2 ANQGSEA. The CDR3 here is CSVPTGRTTGELFF. As DNA, the CDR3 is TGCAGCGTCCCGACGGGCCGTACCACCGGGGAGCTGTTTTTT.

The sample holds many counts of this clonotype. The chain carries TRBV5-6 and TRBJ2-7; 11 bases fit TRBD2. The CDR3 runs 18 residues. From germline, CDR1 is SGHDT and CDR2 YYEEEE. The junction had 15 bases not matched to a gene; V was cut back by 3 bases and J by 4 bases. The CDR3 sequence is CASSSQRTSGGLNYEQYF. In DNA form, the CDR3 reads TGTGCCAGCAGCTCCCAAAGAACTAGCGGGGGACTCAATTACGAGCAGTACTTC.

This clonotype has a count of ten or more. This rearrangement joins TRBV6-4 to TRBJ2-3, with D perhaps matching TRBD1 (5 bases). Trimming shortened V by 6 bases and J by 1 base, and 17 bases separated the two germline ends. This CDR3 has 16 residues. Germline values: CDR1 MRHNA, CDR2 SNTAGT. CDR3 region: CASSEPSWGGTDTQYF. CDR3 nucleotides: TGTGCCAGCAGCGAACCCTCCTGGGGCGGCACAGATACGCAGTATTTT.

This clonotype showed up many times. The chain employs TRBV9 and TRBJ2-5, with D possibly matching TRBD1 (7 bases). V lost 4 bases, J lost 0 bases, and 16 bases lay in between. This CDR3 is built from 16 residues. Germline V gene data show CDR1 as SGDLS and CDR2 as YYNGEE. The CDR3: CASSLGGTANQETQYF. CDR3 DNA sequence: TGTGCCAGCAGCCTCGGCGGGACAGCCAACCAAGAGACCCAGTACTTC. The full variable domain, in which reference TRBV9 and TRBJ2-5 provide the parts outside the CDR3, is DSGVTQTPKHLITATGQRVTLRCSPRSGDLSVYWYQQSLDQGLQFLIQYYNGEERAKGNILERFSAQQFPDLHSELNLSSLELGDSALYFCASSLGGTANQETQYFGPGTRLLVL.

This clonotype was recorded at least ten times. The CDR3 protein is CASSDSDSPLHF. The CDR3 DNA reads as TGTGCCAGTAGTGACAGTGATTCACCCCTCCACTTT. J is TRBJ1-6 and V is TRBV19; weak D call: TRBD1 (5 bases). Trimming cost V 5 bases and J 8 bases, with 7 bases left between them. The CDR3 spans 12 residues. Germline V lookup: CDR1 LNHDA, CDR2 SQIVND (reference sequence).

This chain links TRBV7-9 with TRBJ2-1; 7 nucleotides line up with TRBD2. V lost 10 bases to trimming and J lost 2 bases; unmatched junction nucleotides: 5. The CDR3 extends over 13 amino acids. The germline gives CDR1 SEHNR, CDR2 FQNEAQ (reference sequence). CDR3 loop: CATKAGTYNEQFF. The CDR3 region has the DNA TGTGCCACAAAAGCGGGAACCTACAATGAGCAGTTCTTC.

This clonotype was counted ten times or more. CDR3 sequence: CASSLEGDASTDTQYF. The CDR3 DNA is TGCGCCAGCAGCTTGGAGGGAGATGCTAGCACAGATACGCAGTATTTT. The rearrangement uses TRBV5-1 and TRBJ2-3; D possibly corresponds to TRBD2 (5 bases). CDR1 is SGHRS and CDR2 is YFSETQ in the germline V gene. The V and J ends lost 0 bases and 0 bases respectively, with 11 bases between them. The CDR3 is 16 amino acids.

Details on this clonotype: This likely traces to a read error, being one base from a far larger clone. This chain uses TRBV6-8 with TRBJ1-2, with unresolved D. The CDR3 runs to 14 residues. Germline V gene lookup returns CDR1 MNHGY and CDR2 SAAAGT. This CDR3 reads CSSSYPKVRDGYTF. As DNA, the CDR3 is TGTTCCAGCAGTTACCCGAAGGTACGGGATGGCTACACCTTC.

This clonotype came up many times. The chain links TRBV14 to TRBJ2-3; either TRBD1 or TRBD2 may supply D (5 bases each). Germline CDR1 is SGHDN and CDR2 is FVKESK. V dropped 7 bases and J dropped 4 bases, with 12 bases sitting between them. The CDR3 loop spans 13 amino acids. The CDR3 DNA follows: TGTGCCAGCACCTCTCTGGGGGCAGATACGCAGTATTTT. Its translation: CASTSLGADTQYF.

This clonotype was counted many times. The chain is built from TRBV3-1 and TRBJ2-5; D is unclear. Trimming removed 5 bases from V and 2 bases from J, with 9 bases in between. This CDR3 is 13 amino acids long. CDR1 and CDR2 (germline): LGHDT, YNNKEL (reference sequence). The CDR3 protein is CASSGTSQETQYF. The CDR3 DNA reads TGTGCCAGCAGCGGCACTTCACAAGAGACCCAGTACTTC.

This clonotype was detected a few times. The chain has TRBV28 and TRBJ1-5; perhaps TRBD1 as D (6 bases). The germline gives CDR1 MDHEN, CDR2 SYDVKM. This CDR3 spans 15 amino acids. V shed 6 bases and J shed 2 bases, with 14 bases lying between them. The CDR3 DNA is TGTGCCAGCAGAAGCAGGGGAAGGGGCAATCAGCCCCAGCATTTT. Residues: CASRSRGRGNQPQHF.

The rearrangement joins TRBV28 to TRBJ1-1; D is uncertain. The CDR3 has 14 amino acids. Germline lookup yields CDR1 MDHEN and CDR2 SYDVKM. V lost 8 bases and J lost 0, with 13 bases in between. The CDR3 reads CASSAASLNTEAFF. The CDR3 DNA reads TGTGCCAGCTCCGCCGCCAGCCTGAACACTGAAGCTTTCTTT.

As for this clonotype: It is likely a read error: a sequence one base away is far more abundant. The rearrangement links TRBV12-3 or TRBV12-4 to TRBJ2-7; 8 bases are shared with TRBD2. There are 15 residues in the CDR3. V shed 6 bases, J shed 7 bases, and the junction held 14 bases outside the gene matches. The chain's CDR3 is CASSRAGGIYNEQYF. The CDR3 coding sequence is TGTGCCAGCAGCCGCGCGGGGGGCATATACAATGAGCAGTACTTC.

This clonotype was observed many times. The gene calls are TRBV14 and TRBJ2-6, with a possible D match to TRBD1 (5 bases). CDR1 is SGHDN and CDR2 is FVKESK in the germline V gene. The CDR3 runs 19 residues. V was pared by 4 bases and J by 1 base, with 20 bases between. The CDR3 coding sequence is TGTGCCAGCAGCCTCCCCAAAGGACATGCGAGGTCTGGGGCCAACGTCCTGACTTTC. Translation gives CASSLPKGHARSGANVLTF.

This clonotype showed up many times. The genes are TRBV20-1 and TRBJ2-1, with 14 bases fitting TRBD2. Unmatched junction bases numbered 5, after V lost 5 bases and J lost 8 bases. This CDR3 is 14 amino acids long. Per germline, CDR1 DFQATT and CDR2 SNEGSKA (reference sequence). CDR3 nucleotides: TGCAGTGCTCATGGGACTAGCGGGGGCGATGAGCAGTTCTTC. Amino acids: CSAHGTSGGDEQFF.

This clonotype has a count of ten or more. This rearrangement joins TRBV24-1 to TRBJ2-1; 9 bases match TRBD2. J gave up 4 bases and V 1 base, and 4 bases lay outside the gene matches. The V gene's germline CDR1 is KGHDR and CDR2 SFDVKD. The CDR3 consists of 16 residues. The CDR3 bases are TGTGCCACCAGTGATTTCGCTAGCGGGACGTACAATGAGCAGTTCTTC. Its translation: CATSDFASGTYNEQFF.

This clonotype was detected ten times or more. This chain connects TRBV11-2 to TRBJ1-2; D ambiguous. Germline V gene data show CDR1 as SGHAT and CDR2 as FQNNGV. Between the trimmed V and J ends, which lost 5 bases and 4 bases, there was a span of 11 bases. CDR3 length: 13 residues. The CDR3 region has the DNA TGTGCCAGCAGCAGCGGACGGACCTATGGCTACACCTTC. Its protein is CASSSGRTYGYTF.

This clonotype was seen ten or more times. The chain uses TRBV5-1 and TRBJ2-3; D possibly corresponds to TRBD1 (6 bases). Germline V gene sequence: CDR1 SGHRS, CDR2 YFSETQ. The CDR3 is 15 amino acids. Trimming stripped 0 bases from V and 1 base from J, with 9 bases between. CDR3 region: CASSLAPGGTDTQYF. CDR3 in DNA: TGCGCCAGCAGCTTGGCCCCAGGGGGCACAGATACGCAGTATTTT.

This clonotype has at least ten counts. This chain joins TRBV4-1 and TRBJ2-1; D is unresolved. From germline, CDR1 is MGHRA and CDR2 YSYEKL. The CDR3 is 12 amino acids. V was clipped by 3 bases and J by 4 bases, with 4 bases between them. This chain's CDR3 is CASSHEYNEQFF. CDR3 sequence (DNA): TGCGCCAGCAGCCATGAATACAATGAGCAGTTCTTC.

This clonotype was counted many times. The chain joins TRBV20-1 to TRBJ2-7; the D call may be TRBD1 or TRBD2 (5 bases each). Per germline, CDR1 DFQATT and CDR2 SNEGSKA (reference sequence). The CDR3 consists of 16 residues. V lost 3 bases, J lost 1 base, and 19 bases lay in between. In nucleotides, the CDR3 is TGCAGTGCTAGGGGGACCCTGAACTTACAGTCCTACGAGCAGTACTTC. Translated, it gives CSARGTLNLQSYEQYF.

The table lists this clonotype with many counts. This chain connects TRBV7-9 to TRBJ2-5, with 11 bases that match TRBD2. This CDR3 region has 16 residues. CDR1 SEHNR and CDR2 FQNEAQ come from the germline V gene (reference sequence). J gave up 1 base and V 4 bases, and 5 bases lay outside the gene matches. Here the CDR3 DNA reads TGTGCCAGCAGCTCCCGACTAGCGGGGAGCCAAGAGACCCAGTACTTC. Translated: CASSSRLAGSQETQYF.

As concerns this clonotype: A much more abundant neighbour one base away suggests this may be a read error. Since no conserved phenylalanine or tryptophan closes the CDR3, a read error is the likely cause. Here the CDR3 DNA reads TGTGCCTGGAGTCGGACAGGGAGGGTGGCCCAGCATTTA. Protein sequence: CAWSRTGRVAQHL. This chain joins TRBV30 and TRBJ1-5; 8 bases agree with TRBD1. V gave up 2 bases and J gave up 11 bases; unmatched junction bases: 8. This CDR3 has 13 residues. CDR1 and CDR2 (germline): GTSNPN, SVGIG (reference sequence).

This clonotype was recorded many times. The gene calls are TRBV3-1 and TRBJ2-2, with a possible D match to TRBD1 (5 bases). The CDR3 extends over 13 amino acids. Germline lookup yields CDR1 LGHDT and CDR2 YNNKEL (reference sequence). V was shortened by 7 bases and J by 4 bases, with 10 bases between the two germline ends. The CDR3 protein is CASTQGPTGELFF. The DNA of the CDR3 is TGTGCCAGCACCCAGGGCCCCACCGGGGAGCTGTTTTTT.

CDR3 bases: TGTGCCAGCAGCCCGAAAGGAGTCAGGGGAGGGAAGAACACTGAAGCTTTCTTT. Amino acids: CASSPKGVRGGKNTEAFF. The V call is TRBV7-2, the J call TRBJ1-1; TRBD1 might be the D (6 bases). V gave up 5 bases and J gave up 1 base, with 23 bases separating them. The CDR3 extends over 18 amino acids. Per germline, CDR1 SGHTA and CDR2 FQGNSA.

This clonotype has ten or more counts. This chain joins TRBV7-2 and TRBJ2-6, with TRBD1 as a possible D gene (5 bases). Trimming shortened V by 6 bases and J by 4 bases, and 10 bases separated the two germline ends. The CDR3 spans 14 residues. CDR1 and CDR2 (germline): SGHTA, FQGNSA. CDR3 protein: CASSWGLGANVLTF. The DNA of the CDR3 is TGTGCCAGCAGTTGGGGCCTCGGGGCCAACGTCCTGACTTTC.

This clonotype turned up a few times. This chain links TRBV23-1 with TRBJ1-1; TRBD1 might be the D (5 bases). TRBV23-1 is filed as an ORF, its function uncertain. The CDR3 runs to 15 residues. V was clipped by 7 bases and J by 7 bases, with 22 bases between them. In nucleotides, the CDR3 is TGCGCCAGCACCCCGGTGGGGGGGAAGGTTGATGAAGCTTTCTTT. Translating it yields CASTPVGGKVDEAFF.

As regards this clonotype: One base away lies a much larger clone, so this may be a sequencing read error. The chain has TRBV14 and TRBJ1-2, with 7 bases aligning to TRBD1. CDR1 and CDR2 from the germline V gene are SGHDN and FVKESK. J lost 7 bases, V lost 1 base, and 6 bases had no gene match. This CDR3 has 14 residues. This chain's CDR3 is CASSQGRGVGGYTF. DNA for the CDR3: TGTGCCAGCAGCCAAGGCAGGGGGGTAGGTGGCTACACCTTC.